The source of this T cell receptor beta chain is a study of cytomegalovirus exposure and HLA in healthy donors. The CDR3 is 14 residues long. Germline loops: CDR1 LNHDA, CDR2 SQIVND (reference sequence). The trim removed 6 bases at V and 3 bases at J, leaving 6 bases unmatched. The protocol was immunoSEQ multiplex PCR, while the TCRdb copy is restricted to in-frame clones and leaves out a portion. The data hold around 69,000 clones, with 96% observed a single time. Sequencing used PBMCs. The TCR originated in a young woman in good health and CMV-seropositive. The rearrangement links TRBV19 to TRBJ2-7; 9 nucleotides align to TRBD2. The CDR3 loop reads CASRRGSGSYEQYF. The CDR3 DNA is TGTGCCAGTAGGAGGGGTAGCGGGAGCTACGAGCAGTACTTC.